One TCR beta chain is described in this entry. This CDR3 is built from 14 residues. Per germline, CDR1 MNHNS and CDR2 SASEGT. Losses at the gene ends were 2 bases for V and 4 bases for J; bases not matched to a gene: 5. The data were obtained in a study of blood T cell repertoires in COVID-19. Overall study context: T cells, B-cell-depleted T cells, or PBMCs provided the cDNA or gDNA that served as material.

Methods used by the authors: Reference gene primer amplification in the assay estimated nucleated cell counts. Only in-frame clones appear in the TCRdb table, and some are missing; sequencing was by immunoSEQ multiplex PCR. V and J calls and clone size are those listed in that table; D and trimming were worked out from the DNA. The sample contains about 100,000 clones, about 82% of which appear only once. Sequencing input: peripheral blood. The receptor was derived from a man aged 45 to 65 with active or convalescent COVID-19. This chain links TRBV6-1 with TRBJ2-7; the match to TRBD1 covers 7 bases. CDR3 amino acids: CASSERQGEYEQYF. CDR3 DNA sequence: TGTGCCAGCAGTGAAAGGCAGGGGGAGTACGAGCAGTACTTC.